Below are 15 T cell receptor beta chains sequenced from a single sample in a study of a mutant IDH1 vaccine in newly diagnosed glioma. Time point reported: week 35, safety follow-up. Topical imiquimod accompanied each vaccine dose, which consisted of 300 ug of mutant IDH1 20-mer peptide. Using immunoSEQ multiplex PCR, the repertoire was profiled, and TCRdb retains in-frame clones only, with some absent. The table lists approximately 66,000 clones, around 84% of them singletons. Which antigens these TCRs recognize remains unknown. Specimen: PBMCs, collected from a glioma patient whose treatment included an IDH1 peptide vaccine. These receptors were obtained from a man in his thirties or forties with glioma.

V and J are TRBV6-1 and TRBJ2-3; D remains unclear. The V and J ends lost 6 bases and 5 bases respectively, with 9 bases between them. Germline CDR1 MNHNS, CDR2 SASEGT. The CDR3 is 12 residues long. CDR3 residues: CASRLLGDTQYF. As DNA, the CDR3 is TGTGCCAGCAGGCTTCTCGGAGATACGCAGTATTTT.

CDR3: CASSSTQFEAFF. DNA for the CDR3: TGTGCCAGCAGCTCGACCCAATTTGAAGCTTTCTTT. The genes are TRBV7-9 and TRBJ1-1; D remains unclear. Germline values: CDR1 SEHNR, CDR2 FQNEAQ (reference sequence). CDR3 size: 12 residues. With 4 bases removed from V and 7 bases from J, the gap between germline ends came to 10 bases.

The chain carries TRBV29-1 and TRBJ2-7, with D perhaps matching TRBD1 or TRBD2 (5 bases each). CDR3 length equals 11 residues. Germline loops: CDR1 SQVTM, CDR2 ANQGSEA. V dropped 6 bases and J dropped 4 bases, with 10 bases sitting between them. Here the CDR3 reads CSVNWGYEQYF. The CDR3 bases are TGCAGCGTGAATTGGGGGTACGAGCAGTACTTC.

The rearrangement uses TRBV12-5 and TRBJ1-5; D not certain. Germline lookup yields CDR1 LGHNT and CDR2 FRNRAP. This CDR3 spans 12 amino acids. V shed 2 bases and J shed 13 bases, with 12 bases lying between them. The CDR3 is CASGLIGRRQHF. The CDR3 DNA sequence: TGTGCTAGTGGTTTGATCGGACGACGGCAGCATTTT.

V gene TRBV19 combines with J gene TRBJ1-6; a possible D gene is TRBD1 (5 bases). The germline gives CDR1 LNHDA, CDR2 SQIVND (reference sequence). This CDR3 comprises 16 residues. Trimming left V 7 bases short and J 2 bases short, with 15 bases between. Here the CDR3 DNA reads TGTGCCAGTACCAGTGGTCGGGGGGCCTATAATTCACCCCTCCACTTT. It yields the protein CASTSGRGAYNSPLHF.

The gene calls are TRBV9 and TRBJ2-5; 9 bases match TRBD2. CDR1 is SGDLS and CDR2 is YYNGEE in the germline V gene. This CDR3 comprises 16 residues. J lost 3 bases, V lost 0 bases, and 6 bases had no gene match. The chain's CDR3 is CASSVAGRGGEETQYF. The CDR3 nucleotides read TGTGCCAGCAGCGTAGCGGGGCGGGGGGGCGAAGAGACCCAGTACTTC.

The rearrangement links TRBV7-9 to TRBJ2-1; 16 bases line up with TRBD2. V shed 3 bases, J shed 7 bases, and the junction held 12 bases outside the gene matches. CDR3 size: 19 residues. Germline-derived CDR1 and CDR2 are SEHNR and FQNEAQ (reference sequence). The CDR3 coding sequence is TGTGCCAGCAGCTTCCCATCCGGGACTAGCGGGGGGGCCGATAATGAGCAGTTCTTC. Translating gives CASSFPSGTSGGADNEQFF. Drawing the rest from reference TRBV7-9 and TRBJ2-1, the complete variable domain is DTGVSQNPRHKITKRGQNVTFRCDPISEHNRLYWYRQTLGQGPEFLTYFQNEAQLEKSRLLSDRFSAERPKGSFSTLEIQRTEQGDSAMYLCASSFPSGTSGGADNEQFFGPGTRLTVL.

V and J are TRBV5-1 and TRBJ2-7, with 9 bases identical to TRBD2. J lost 2 bases, V lost 3 bases, and 6 bases had no gene match. CDR3 length: 15 amino acids. The V gene's germline CDR1 is SGHRS and CDR2 YFSETQ. The CDR3 loop is CASSWSSGGPYEQYF. The CDR3 DNA follows: TGCGCCAGCAGCTGGAGTAGCGGGGGCCCCTACGAGCAGTACTTC.

This clone was detected only a few times. The chain joins TRBV7-8 to TRBJ2-7; unclear D gene. V dropped 6 bases and J dropped 6 bases, with 21 bases sitting between them. The germline CDR1 and CDR2 sequences are SGHVS and FQNEAQ. The CDR3 covers 15 residues. The CDR3 here is CASSLMPGLRPEQYF. The CDR3 nucleotides read TGTGCCAGCAGTTTGATGCCAGGCCTACGTCCCGAGCAGTACTTC.

This chain uses TRBV10-3 with TRBJ2-7; TRBD2 might be the D (7 bases). Per the germline V gene, CDR1 is ENHRY and CDR2 is SYGVKD. The ends were cut back, 7 bases at V and 3 bases at J, with 19 bases in the middle. The CDR3 length is 15 residues. This CDR3 reads CAIMGGGGPYYEQYF. CDR3 bases: TGTGCCATCATGGGGGGAGGGGGACCCTACTACGAGCAGTACTTC.

This chain joins TRBV20-1 and TRBJ2-5, with D hard to call. The germline V gene encodes CDR1 DFQATT and CDR2 SNEGSKA (reference sequence). The CDR3 runs 11 residues. The V end lost 0 bases, the J end lost 5 bases, and 4 bases lay between the germline ends. CDR3 in amino acids: CSARDGETQYF. The CDR3 nucleotides read TGCAGTGCTAGAGATGGGGAGACCCAGTACTTC.

The rearrangement uses TRBV11-2 and TRBJ1-2; D is undetermined. The CDR3 consists of 15 residues. Trimming stripped 5 bases from V and 2 bases from J, with 15 bases between. The germline gives CDR1 SGHAT, CDR2 FQNNGV. CDR3 sequence reads: CASSRVREGNYGYTF. For the CDR3, the DNA is TGTGCCAGCAGCCGTGTAAGGGAGGGAAACTATGGCTACACCTTC. The whole variable domain, filled in from reference TRBV11-2 and TRBJ1-2, reads EAGVAQSPRYKIIEKRQSVAFWCNPISGHATLYWYQQILGQGPKLLIQFQNNGVVDDSQLPKDRFSAERLKGVDSTLKIQPAKLEDSAVYLCASSRVREGNYGYTFGSGTRLTVV.

The chain carries TRBV13 and TRBJ2-5; the D gene is possibly TRBD2 (5 bases). V dropped 5 bases and J dropped 7 bases, with 14 bases sitting between them. Germline lookup yields CDR1 PRHDT and CDR2 FYEKMQ (reference sequence). The CDR3 loop spans 13 amino acids. The chain's CDR3 is CASSLEGLGTQYF. CDR3 coding DNA: TGTGCCAGCAGCCTTGAGGGCTTGGGGACCCAGTACTTC.

This clone was seen a few times. The chain joins TRBV29-1 to TRBJ1-1; the D is unclear. This CDR3 comprises 14 residues. In germline, CDR1 is SQVTM, CDR2 ANQGSEA. V was pared by 4 bases and J by 8 bases, with 20 bases between. The CDR3 nucleotides read TGCAGCGTTGCGTCGACCTTACCGCAGGCCGAAGCTTTCTTT. Translation: CSVASTLPQAEAFF.

CDR3 nucleotide sequence: TGTGCCAGCTCACCCTCCCAGGCAGGGTCTCTTCAGCCCCAGCATTTT. It encodes CASSPSQAGSLQPQHF. This rearrangement joins TRBV18 to TRBJ1-5, with D possibly being TRBD1 (5 bases). Germline-derived CDR1 and CDR2 are KGHSH and LQKENI. V was clipped by 3 bases and J by 6 bases, with 18 bases between them. This CDR3 region has 16 residues. Full variable domain (outside the CDR3, taken from reference TRBV18 and TRBJ1-5): NAGVMQNPRHLVRRRGQEARLRCSPMKGHSHVYWYRQLPEEGLKFMVYLQKENIIDESGMPKERFSAEFPKEGPSILRIQQVVRGDSAAYFCASSPSQAGSLQPQHFGDGTRLSIL.